This T cell receptor (beta chain) was sequenced for a study of vaccination and CD4 T cells after COVID-19. Overall study: Stimulation of cells relied on overlapping spike peptides derived from SARS-CoV-2, HCoV-NL63, HCoV-OC43 and HCoV-229E.

Trimming shortened V by 10 bases and J by 3 bases, and 10 bases separated the two germline ends. The germline V gene has CDR1 SNHLY and CDR2 FYNNEI. The CDR3 sequence is 12 residues long. The treatment here: approximately 10-day PBMC culture with coronavirus spike peptide pools or control peptides (ViraFEST assay). General observations from the study: Spike mono-reactivity was found in 304 of the 307 vaccine-specific clones identified in convalescent patients. Within the convalescent patients, a median about 90% of the SARS-CoV-2-reactive clones were ones that appeared only post-vaccination.

Details on this clonotype: Its matching antigen is unknown.

The study sequenced cultured CD4+ T cell DNA using the Oncomine TCR Beta short-read assay. TCRdb reanalysed the PCR reads using MiXCR and keeps one entry per CDR3 protein. The table lists 15,000 or so distinct CDR3 sequences, 35% to 40% of them singletons, with 18% in the top ten. The sample consisted of cultured CD4+ T cells from blood. This chain uses TRBV2 with TRBJ1-5, with a tentative D call TRBD1 (5 bases). This TCR was recovered from a human donor with COVID-19. This CDR3 reads CAKGTDNQPQHF. The CDR3 nucleotides read TGTGCCAAAGGGACGGACAATCAGCCCCAGCATTTT.